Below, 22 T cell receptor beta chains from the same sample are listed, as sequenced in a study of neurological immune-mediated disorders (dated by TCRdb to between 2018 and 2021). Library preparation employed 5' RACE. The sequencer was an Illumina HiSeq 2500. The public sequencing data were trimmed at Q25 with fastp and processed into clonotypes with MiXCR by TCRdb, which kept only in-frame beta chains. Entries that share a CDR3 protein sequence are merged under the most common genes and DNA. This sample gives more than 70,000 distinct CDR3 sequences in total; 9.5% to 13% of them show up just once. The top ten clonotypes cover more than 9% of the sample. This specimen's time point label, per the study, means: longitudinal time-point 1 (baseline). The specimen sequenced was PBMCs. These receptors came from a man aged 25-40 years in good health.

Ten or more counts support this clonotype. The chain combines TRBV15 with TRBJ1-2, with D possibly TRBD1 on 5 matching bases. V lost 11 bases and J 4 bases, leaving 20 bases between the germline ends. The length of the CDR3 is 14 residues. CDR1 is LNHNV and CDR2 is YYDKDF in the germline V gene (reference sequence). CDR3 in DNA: TGTGCCGTGGGCCGGGGCCTTAGGGGCTATGGCTACACCTTC. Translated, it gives CAVGRGLRGYGYTF.

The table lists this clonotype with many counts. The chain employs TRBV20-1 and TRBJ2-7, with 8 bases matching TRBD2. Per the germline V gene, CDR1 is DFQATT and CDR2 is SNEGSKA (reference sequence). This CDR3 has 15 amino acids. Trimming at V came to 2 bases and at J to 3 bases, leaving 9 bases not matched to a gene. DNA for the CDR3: TGCAGTGCTAGAAGACCCGGGACTAGAGGCTACGAGCAGTACTTC. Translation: CSARRPGTRGYEQYF.

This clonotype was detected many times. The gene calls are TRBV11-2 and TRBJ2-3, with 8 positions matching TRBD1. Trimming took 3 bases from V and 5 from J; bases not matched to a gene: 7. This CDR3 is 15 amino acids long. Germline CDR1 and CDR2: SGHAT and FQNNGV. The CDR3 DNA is TGTGCCAGCAGCTTCGGTCACAGGGGGATAGATACGCAGTATTTT. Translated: CASSFGHRGIDTQYF.

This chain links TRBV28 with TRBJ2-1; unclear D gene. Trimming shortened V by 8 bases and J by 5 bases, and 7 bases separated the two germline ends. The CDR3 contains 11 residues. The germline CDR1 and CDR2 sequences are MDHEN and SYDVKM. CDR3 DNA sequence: TGTGCCAGCCCAGTCAACAATGAGCAGTTCTTC. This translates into CASPVNNEQFF. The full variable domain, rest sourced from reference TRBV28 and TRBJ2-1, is DVKVTQSSRYLVKRTGEKVFLECVQDMDHENMFWYRQDPGLGLRLIYFSYDVKMKEKGDIPEGYSVSREKKERFSLILESASTNQTSMYLCASPVNNEQFFGPGTRLTVL.

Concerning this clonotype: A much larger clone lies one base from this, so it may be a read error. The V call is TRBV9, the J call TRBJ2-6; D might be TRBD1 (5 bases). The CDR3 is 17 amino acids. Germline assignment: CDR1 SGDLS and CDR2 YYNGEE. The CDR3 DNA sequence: TGTGCCAGCAGCGATAACGACTTTCGCTCTGGGGCCAACGTCCCGACTTTC. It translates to CASSDNDFRSGANVPTF.

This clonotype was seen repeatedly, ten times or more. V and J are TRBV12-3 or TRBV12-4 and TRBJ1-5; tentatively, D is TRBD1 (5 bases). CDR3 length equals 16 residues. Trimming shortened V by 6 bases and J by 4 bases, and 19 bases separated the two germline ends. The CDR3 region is CASSDSAGLGNQPQHF. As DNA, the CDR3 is TGTGCCAGCAGCGACTCCGCAGGGCTGGGAAATCAGCCCCAGCATTTT.

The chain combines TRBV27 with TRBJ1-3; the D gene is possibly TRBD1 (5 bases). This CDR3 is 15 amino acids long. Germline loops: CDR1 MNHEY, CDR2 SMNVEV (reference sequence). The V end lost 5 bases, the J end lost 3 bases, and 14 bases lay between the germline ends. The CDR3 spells CASSMGGGLGNTIYF. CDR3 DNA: TGTGCCAGCAGTATGGGGGGAGGGCTTGGAAACACCATATATTTT.

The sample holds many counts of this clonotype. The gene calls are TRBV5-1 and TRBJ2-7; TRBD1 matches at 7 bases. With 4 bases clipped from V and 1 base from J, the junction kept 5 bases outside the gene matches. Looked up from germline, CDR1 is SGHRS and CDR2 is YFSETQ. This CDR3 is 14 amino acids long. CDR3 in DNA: TGCGCCAGCAGCATGAGACAGGGTTCCTACGAGCAGTACTTC. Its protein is CASSMRQGSYEQYF.

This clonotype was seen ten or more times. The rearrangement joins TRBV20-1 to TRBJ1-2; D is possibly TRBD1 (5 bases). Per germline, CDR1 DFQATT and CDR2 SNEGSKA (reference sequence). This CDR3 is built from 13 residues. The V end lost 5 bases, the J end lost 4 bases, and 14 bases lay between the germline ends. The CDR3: CSAPGQVAYGYTF. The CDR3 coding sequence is TGCAGTGCTCCAGGGCAGGTGGCCTATGGCTACACCTTC.

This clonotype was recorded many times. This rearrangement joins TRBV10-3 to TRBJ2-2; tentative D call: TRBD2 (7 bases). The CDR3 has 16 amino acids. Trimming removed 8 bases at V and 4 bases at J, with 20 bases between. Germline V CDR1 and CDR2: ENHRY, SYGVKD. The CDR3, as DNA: TGTGCCATCCTGAGGGGGGGAACAGGCGTCACCGGGGAGCTGTTTTTT. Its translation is CAILRGGTGVTGELFF.

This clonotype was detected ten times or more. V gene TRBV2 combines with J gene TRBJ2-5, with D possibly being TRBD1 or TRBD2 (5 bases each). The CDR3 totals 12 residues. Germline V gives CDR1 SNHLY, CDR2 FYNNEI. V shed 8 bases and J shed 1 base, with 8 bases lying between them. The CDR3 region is CASRDLQETQYF. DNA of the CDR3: TGTGCCAGCCGGGACCTCCAAGAGACCCAGTACTTC.

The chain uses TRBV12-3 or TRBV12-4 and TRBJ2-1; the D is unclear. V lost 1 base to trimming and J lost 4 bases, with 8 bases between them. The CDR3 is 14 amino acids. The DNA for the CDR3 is TGTGCCAGCAGTTTAGATATCTTGTACAATGAGCAGTTCTTC. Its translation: CASSLDILYNEQFF.

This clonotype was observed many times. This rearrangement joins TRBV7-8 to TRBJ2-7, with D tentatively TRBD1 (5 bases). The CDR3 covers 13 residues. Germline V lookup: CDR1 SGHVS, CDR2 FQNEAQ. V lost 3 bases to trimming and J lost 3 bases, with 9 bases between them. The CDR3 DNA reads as TGTGCCAGCAGCTTGGGCAGGGACTACGAGCAGTACTTC. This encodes CASSLGRDYEQYF.

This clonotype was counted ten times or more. CDR3 loop: CASSSARDRGLYEQYF. In DNA, the CDR3 is TGTGCCAGCAGCTCTGCCCGGGACAGGGGGCTCTACGAGCAGTACTTC. This chain joins TRBV28 and TRBJ2-7; 12 bases fit TRBD1. CDR1 and CDR2 (germline): MDHEN, SYDVKM. V gave up 6 bases and J gave up 3 bases; unmatched junction bases: 9. This CDR3 has 16 residues.

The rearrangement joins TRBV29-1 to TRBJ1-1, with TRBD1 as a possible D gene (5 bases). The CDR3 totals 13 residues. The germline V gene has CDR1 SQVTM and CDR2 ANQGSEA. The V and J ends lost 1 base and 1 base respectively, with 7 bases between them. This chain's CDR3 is CSVEGQRNTEAFF. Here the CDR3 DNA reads TGCAGCGTTGAAGGACAGCGGAACACTGAAGCTTTCTTT.

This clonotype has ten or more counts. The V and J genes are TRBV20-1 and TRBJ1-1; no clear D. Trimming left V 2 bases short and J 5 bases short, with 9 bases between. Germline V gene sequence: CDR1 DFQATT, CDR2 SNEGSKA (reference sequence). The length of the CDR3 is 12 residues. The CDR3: CSARSRDTEAFF. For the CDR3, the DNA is TGCAGTGCTAGATCTAGGGATACTGAAGCTTTCTTT.

CDR3 sequence: CASSNNRGEKLFF. As DNA, the CDR3 is TGTGCCAGCAGTAACAACAGGGGAGAAAAACTGTTTTTT. The rearrangement links TRBV6-5 to TRBJ1-4; 7 positions match TRBD1. From germline, CDR1 is MNHEY and CDR2 SVGAGI. With V trimmed by 5 bases and J by 8 bases, 5 bases remained unmatched. The length of the CDR3 is 13 residues.

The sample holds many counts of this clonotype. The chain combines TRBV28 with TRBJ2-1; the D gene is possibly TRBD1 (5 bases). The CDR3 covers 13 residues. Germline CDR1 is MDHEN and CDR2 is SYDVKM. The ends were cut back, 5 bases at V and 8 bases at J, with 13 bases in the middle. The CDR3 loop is CASSIRVVHEQFF. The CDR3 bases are TGTGCCAGCAGTATCAGGGTGGTTCATGAGCAGTTCTTC. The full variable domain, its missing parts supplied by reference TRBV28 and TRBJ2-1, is DVKVTQSSRYLVKRTGEKVFLECVQDMDHENMFWYRQDPGLGLRLIYFSYDVKMKEKGDIPEGYSVSREKKERFSLILESASTNQTSMYLCASSIRVVHEQFFGPGTRLTVL.

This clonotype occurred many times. The CDR3 DNA reads TGTGCCAGCTCACCATTGACAGGGGTAGACGAGCAGTACTTC. Protein sequence: CASSPLTGVDEQYF. The chain uses TRBV18 and TRBJ2-7, with 8 bases fitting TRBD1. The J segment lost 5 bases and the V segment lost 2 bases, leaving 5 bases of the junction unmatched. The CDR3 is 14 residues long. CDR1 is KGHSH and CDR2 is LQKENI in the germline V gene.

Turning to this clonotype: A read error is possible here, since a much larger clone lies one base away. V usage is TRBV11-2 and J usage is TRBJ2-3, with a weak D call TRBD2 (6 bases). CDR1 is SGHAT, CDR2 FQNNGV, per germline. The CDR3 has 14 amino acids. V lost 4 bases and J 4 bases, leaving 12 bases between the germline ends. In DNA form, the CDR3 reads TGTGCCAGCAGCTCAGTGGGAGGCCCAGATACGCAGTATTTT. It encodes CASSSVGGPDTQYF. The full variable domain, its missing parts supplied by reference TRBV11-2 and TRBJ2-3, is EAGVAQSPRYKIIEKRQSVAFWCNPISGHATLYWYQQILGQGPKLLIQFQNNGVVDDSQLPKDRFSAERLKGVDSTLKIQPAKLEDSAVYLCASSSVGGPDTQYFGPGTRLTVL.

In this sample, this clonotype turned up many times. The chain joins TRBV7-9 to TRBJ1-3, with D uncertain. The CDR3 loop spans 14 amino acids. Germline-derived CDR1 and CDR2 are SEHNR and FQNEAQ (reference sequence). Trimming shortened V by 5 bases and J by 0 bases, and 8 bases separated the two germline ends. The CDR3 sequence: CASSQTVSGNTIYF. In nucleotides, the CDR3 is TGTGCCAGCAGCCAGACCGTCTCTGGAAACACCATATATTTT.

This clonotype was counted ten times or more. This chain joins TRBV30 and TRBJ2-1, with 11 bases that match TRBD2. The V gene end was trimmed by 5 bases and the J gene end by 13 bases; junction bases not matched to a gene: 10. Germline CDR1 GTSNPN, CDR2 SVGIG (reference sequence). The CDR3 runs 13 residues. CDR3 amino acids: CAWGWDLAGGQFF. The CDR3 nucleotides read TGTGCCTGGGGATGGGACCTAGCGGGAGGTCAGTTCTTC.